Each of the 15 T cell receptor beta chains below was sequenced from the same sample in a study of blood T cell repertoires in COVID-19. Sequencing was performed with immunoSEQ multiplex PCR; in TCRdb, only in-frame clones are kept and a portion is missing. The sample records 150,000 to 200,000 clones, approximately 85% being singletons. The sample comprised peripheral blood. All receptors derive from a woman aged 55-70 years with acute or convalescent COVID-19.

This clone was detected only once. The chain links TRBV6-1 to TRBJ1-5; the match to TRBD1 covers 7 bases. With 1 base clipped from V and 6 bases from J, the junction kept 3 bases outside the gene matches. The CDR3 is made up of 14 amino acids. Germline CDR1 is MNHNS and CDR2 is SASEGT. In DNA form, the CDR3 reads TGTGCCAGCAGTGAAGACAGGGGAGTTCAGCCCCAGCATTTT. Translation gives CASSEDRGVQPQHF.

The rearrangement uses TRBV7-9 and TRBJ2-3; D gene uncertain. The CDR3 loop spans 15 amino acids. Per germline, CDR1 SEHNR and CDR2 FQNEAQ (reference sequence). Trimming removed 7 bases at V and 2 bases at J, with 16 bases between. The CDR3 here is CASTPLATYTDTQYF. The CDR3 region has the DNA TGTGCCAGCACCCCATTAGCCACTTACACAGATACGCAGTATTTT.

This chain links TRBV10-3 with TRBJ1-2, with TRBD1 identical over 8 bases. The CDR3 is 16 residues long. Germline loops: CDR1 ENHRY, CDR2 SYGVKD. After removal of 0 bases from V and 4 bases from J, the junction contained 7 bases not matched to a gene. CDR3 sequence (DNA): TGTGCCATCAGTGAGTCCAGGGGGCCCCGTGGCTATGGCTACACCTTC. It specifies CAISESRGPRGYGYTF.

The V and J genes are TRBV29-1 and TRBJ2-1; 7 bases align to TRBD1. Germline CDR1 SQVTM, CDR2 ANQGSEA. With 5 bases clipped from V and 4 bases from J, the junction kept 5 bases outside the gene matches. CDR3 length equals 13 residues. CDR3 amino acids: CSVRDSLYNEQFF. In nucleotides, the CDR3 is TGCAGCGTTAGGGACAGTCTATACAATGAGCAGTTCTTC.

The chain is built from TRBV5-1 and TRBJ1-6, with D unresolved. This CDR3 region has 15 residues. Trimming removed 0 bases at V and 2 bases at J, with 6 bases between. Germline V CDR1 and CDR2: SGHRS, YFSETQ. This chain's CDR3 is CASSLGSTYNSPLHF. Here the CDR3 DNA reads TGCGCCAGCAGCTTGGGGAGCACCTATAATTCACCCCTCCACTTT. The variable domain in full, completed from reference TRBV5-1 and TRBJ1-6, reads KAGVTQTPRYLIKTRGQQVTLSCSPISGHRSVSWYQQTPGQGLQFLFEYFSETQRNKGNFPGRFSGRQFSNSRSEMNVSTLELGDSALYLCASSLGSTYNSPLHFGNGTRLTVT.

V is TRBV7-3 and J is TRBJ2-7, with D tentatively TRBD2 (5 bases). V dropped 5 bases and J dropped 3 bases, with 11 bases sitting between them. Germline CDR1 SGHTA, CDR2 FQGTGA. The CDR3 loop spans 13 amino acids. The CDR3 region is CASSQLAGYEQYF. The CDR3, as DNA: TGTGCCAGCAGCCAACTGGCGGGCTACGAGCAGTACTTC.

The rearrangement uses TRBV7-3 and TRBJ1-1; D gene ambiguous. The germline CDR1 and CDR2 sequences are SGHTA and FQGTGA. This CDR3 region has 13 residues. The V end lost 2 bases, the J end lost 5 bases, and 9 bases lay between the germline ends. The CDR3 loop reads CASSLDPGTEAFF. The CDR3 DNA is TGTGCCAGCAGCTTAGATCCGGGAACTGAAGCTTTCTTT.

CDR3 sequence (DNA): TGTGCCAGCAGCCTAAAGAAGACCCGACAGGGGCGCTGGGTGTACGAGCAGTACGTC. This codes for CASSLKKTRQGRWVYEQYV. The chain uses TRBV3-1 (or the pseudogene TRBV3-2) and TRBJ2-7; 8 bases match TRBD1. The CDR3 spans 19 residues. Trimming took 4 bases from V and 4 from J; bases not matched to a gene: 21. Germline lookup yields CDR1 LGHDT and CDR2 YNNKEL (reference sequence).

The V gene is TRBV2, the J gene TRBJ1-1; D is unresolved. Germline CDR1 is SNHLY and CDR2 is FYNNEI. The CDR3 length is 12 residues. Trimming took 4 bases from V and 4 from J, leaving 7 bases between them. The CDR3 DNA reads as TGTGCCAGCAGTGTAGAAGTCACTGAAGCTTTCTTT. Residues: CASSVEVTEAFF.

The chain recombines TRBV30 with TRBJ2-7; 8 nucleotides match TRBD2. The V gene's germline CDR1 is GTSNPN and CDR2 SVGIG (reference sequence). Losses at the gene ends were 2 bases for V and 5 bases for J; bases not matched to a gene: 11. The CDR3 totals 15 residues. The CDR3 is CAWSPLGTRGNEQYF. DNA for the CDR3: TGTGCCTGGAGTCCACTTGGGACTAGGGGAAACGAGCAGTACTTC.

On this clone: Other nucleotide sequences from this sample produce the same CDR3. The V call is TRBV15, the J call TRBJ1-2, with D possibly matching TRBD1 (5 bases). This CDR3 spans 13 amino acids. Trimming removed 1 base at V and 4 bases at J, with 7 bases between. Germline lookup yields CDR1 LNHNV and CDR2 YYDKDF (reference sequence). In nucleotides, the CDR3 is TGTGCCACCAGCAGAGGGGGCCTCTATGGCTACACCTTC. Amino acids: CATSRGGLYGYTF.

The CDR3 DNA sequence: TGTGCCAGCTCACCAGGGGGACAGAACACTGAAGCTTTCTTT. Translation: CASSPGGQNTEAFF. The chain carries TRBV18 and TRBJ1-1; D may be TRBD1 (6 bases). Trimming shortened V by 2 bases and J by 1 base, and 8 bases separated the two germline ends. The CDR3 is 14 residues long. Germline V gene lookup returns CDR1 KGHSH and CDR2 LQKENI.

The V call is TRBV7-3, the J call TRBJ2-3, with D possibly TRBD2 on 5 matching bases. The V gene lost 8 bases and the J gene lost 6 bases, with 9 bases spanning the gap. This CDR3 contains 11 residues. Germline CDR1 and CDR2: SGHTA and FQGTGA. The CDR3 spells CASGERDTQYF. The DNA for the CDR3 is TGTGCCAGCGGGGAGAGGGATACGCAGTATTTT.

This chain links TRBV7-4 with TRBJ1-5; the match to TRBD1 covers 7 bases. The CDR3 is 16 residues long. The J segment lost 0 bases and the V segment lost 4 bases, leaving 6 bases of the junction unmatched. CDR1 and CDR2 from the germline V gene are SGHVT and SQSDAQ. This CDR3 is CASSWDSEYSNQPQHF. The CDR3 DNA follows: TGTGCCAGCAGCTGGGACAGTGAGTATAGCAATCAGCCCCAGCATTTT.

The V and J genes are TRBV7-6 and TRBJ2-5, with 14 bases identical to TRBD2. Germline V gene lookup returns CDR1 SGHVS and CDR2 FNYEAQ. The length of the CDR3 is 17 residues. With V trimmed by 3 bases and J by 5 bases, 8 bases remained unmatched. CDR3 coding DNA: TGTGCCAGCAGCTTTGGACTAGCGGGAGGAGTTGTGGAGACCCAGTACTTC. It specifies CASSFGLAGGVVETQYF.